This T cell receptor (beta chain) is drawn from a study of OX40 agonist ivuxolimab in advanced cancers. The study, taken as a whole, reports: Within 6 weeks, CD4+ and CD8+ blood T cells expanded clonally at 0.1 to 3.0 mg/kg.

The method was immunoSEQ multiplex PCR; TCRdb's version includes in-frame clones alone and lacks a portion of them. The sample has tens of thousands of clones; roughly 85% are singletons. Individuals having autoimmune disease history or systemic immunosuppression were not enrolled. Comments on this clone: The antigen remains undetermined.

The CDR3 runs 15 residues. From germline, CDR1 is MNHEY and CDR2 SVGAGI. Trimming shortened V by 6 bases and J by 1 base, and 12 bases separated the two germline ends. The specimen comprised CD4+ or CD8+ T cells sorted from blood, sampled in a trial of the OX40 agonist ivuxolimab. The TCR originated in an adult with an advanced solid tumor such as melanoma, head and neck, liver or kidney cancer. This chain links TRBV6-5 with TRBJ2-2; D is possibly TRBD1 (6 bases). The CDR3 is CASRTGTQNTGELFF. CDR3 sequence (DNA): TGTGCCAGCAGGACCGGGACACAGAACACCGGGGAGCTGTTTTTT.